The clone carrying this T cell receptor (beta chain) has a handful of counts. V lost 7 bases and J 1 base, leaving 16 bases between the germline ends. This CDR3 contains 14 residues. Per germline, CDR1 SQVTM and CDR2 ANQGSEA. The treatment was: oral pan-JAK inhibitor, 5-10 mg twice daily. cDNA serving as the sequencing template came from extracted, reverse transcribed RNA. Sequencing was performed with immunoSEQ multiplex PCR; in TCRdb, only in-frame clones are kept and a portion is missing. The sample holds more than 200,000 clones; roughly 44% are singletons and the top ten take approximately 2.9%. The sample comes from a study of CD8+ T cells in alopecia areata. Overall study: Dosing with tofacitinib proceeded for 6 to 18 months, followed by 6 months off drug.

This chain connects TRBV29-1 to TRBJ2-5, with a possible D match to TRBD1 (5 bases). Sequences were derived from CD4+ T cells sorted from blood, sampled at approximately week 36, from a patient treated with tofacitinib. The clonotype comes from a human donor with alopecia areata. CDR3 region: CSGRVGLSQETQYF. In DNA, the CDR3 is TGCAGCGGACGGGTGGGGCTTAGCCAAGAGACCCAGTACTTC.